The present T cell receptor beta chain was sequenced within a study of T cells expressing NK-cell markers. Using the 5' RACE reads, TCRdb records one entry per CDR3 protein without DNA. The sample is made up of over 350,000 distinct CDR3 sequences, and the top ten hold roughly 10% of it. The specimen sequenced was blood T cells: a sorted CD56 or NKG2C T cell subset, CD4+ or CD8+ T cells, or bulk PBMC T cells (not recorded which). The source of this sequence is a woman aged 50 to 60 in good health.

Here the CDR3 reads CSARDLLTSSGANVLTF. The rearrangement links TRBV20-1 to TRBJ2-6. Germline CDR1 and CDR2: DFQATT and SNEGSKA (reference sequence). The CDR3 length is 17 residues.